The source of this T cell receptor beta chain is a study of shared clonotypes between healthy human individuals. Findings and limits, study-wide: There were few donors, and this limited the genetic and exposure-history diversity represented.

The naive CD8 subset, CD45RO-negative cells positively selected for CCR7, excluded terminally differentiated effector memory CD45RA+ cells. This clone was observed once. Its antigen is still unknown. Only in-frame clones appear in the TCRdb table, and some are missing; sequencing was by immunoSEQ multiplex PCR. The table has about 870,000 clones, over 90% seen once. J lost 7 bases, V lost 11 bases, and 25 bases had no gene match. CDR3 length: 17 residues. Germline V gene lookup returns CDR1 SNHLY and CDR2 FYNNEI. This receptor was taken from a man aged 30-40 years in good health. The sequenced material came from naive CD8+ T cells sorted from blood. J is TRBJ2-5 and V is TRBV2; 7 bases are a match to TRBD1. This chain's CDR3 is CACQSPQGWDLEGTQYF. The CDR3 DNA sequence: TGTGCCTGCCAGTCACCACAGGGGTGGGACCTTGAGGGGACCCAGTACTTC. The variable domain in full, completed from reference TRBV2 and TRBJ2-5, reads EPEVTQTPSHQVTQMGQEVILRCVPISNHLYFYWYRQILGQKVEFLVSFYNNEISEKSEIFDDQFSVERPDGSNFTLKIRSTKLEDSAMYFCACQSPQGWDLEGTQYFGPGTRLLVL.